What follows are 14 T cell receptor beta chains derived from one specimen sequenced in a study of vaccination effects on CD4 cells after COVID-19. Sequencing was preceded by expansion of antigen-specific CD4+ T cells with viral peptide pools in the ViraFEST assay. It was after nine to eleven days of culture that CD4+ T cells were isolated. None of these healthy vaccinees had been infected with SARS-CoV-2 before vaccination. Their target antigens are unknown. The repertoire was sequenced with immunoSEQ multiplex PCR; TCRdb's copy has only in-frame clones and lacks some. The table lists about 68,000 clones, 80% of them singletons. This sample comprised CD4+ T cells from PBMCs cultured with SARS-CoV-2 spike peptides, obtained before COVID-19 vaccination. The receptors here all came from a human donor who received a COVID-19 vaccine.

This clone was picked up a small number of times. The DNA for the CDR3 is TGCACCAGCAGGGCACTAGCGTTATACGAGCAGTACGTC. Protein: CTSRALALYEQYV. The V and J genes are TRBV1 and TRBJ2-7; the table names TRBD2, a call not compared with the DNA. TRBV1 is shown as a pseudogene. CDR3 size: 13 residues.

The chain uses TRBV19 and TRBJ2-2; D may match TRBD1 or TRBD2 (5 bases each). The CDR3 extends over 15 amino acids. In germline, CDR1 is LNHDA, CDR2 SQIVND (reference sequence). V was cut by 6 bases and J by 2 bases, with 13 bases left in between. The CDR3, as DNA: TGTGCCAGTAGGAGGGACCTACCCAACACCGGGGAGCTGTTTTTT. It is translated as CASRRDLPNTGELFF.

The chain has TRBV4-2 and TRBJ2-3; D gene ambiguous. The CDR3 is 15 amino acids. CDR1 and CDR2 from the germline V gene are LGHNA and YNFKEQ. Trimming pared 1 base from V and 4 bases from J, leaving 12 bases between. The CDR3 region has the DNA TGTGCCAGCAGCCAAGGTCCCGCTCTAGCAGATACGCAGTATTTT. It translates to CASSQGPALADTQYF.

This clone was observed at least ten times. The chain uses TRBV19 and TRBJ1-6; D call uncertain. Per germline, CDR1 LNHDA and CDR2 SQIVND (reference sequence). The CDR3 spans 15 residues. The V end was cut by 9 bases, the J end by 7 bases, with 19 bases between. DNA for the CDR3: TGTGCCAGCAAACGCGGCGGTGAGGGAAATTCACCCCTCCACTTT. Translation gives CASKRGGEGNSPLHF.

V gene TRBV5-8 combines with J gene TRBJ1-6; TRBD1 might be the D (5 bases). Germline loops: CDR1 SGHTS, CDR2 YDEGEE. The V and J ends lost 3 bases and 9 bases respectively, with 13 bases between them. The CDR3 runs 14 residues. The CDR3 DNA reads as TGTGCCAGCAGCTCGGGGGTCAAGGGTTCACCCCTCCACTTT. The encoded protein is CASSSGVKGSPLHF.

The genes are TRBV6-1 and TRBJ2-6, with 8 bases matching TRBD2. CDR1 MNHNS and CDR2 SASEGT come from the germline V gene. With 4 bases clipped from V and 0 bases from J, the junction kept 2 bases outside the gene matches. The CDR3 sequence is 16 residues long. The CDR3 nucleotides are TGTGCCAGCAGTGGCCGGGGGGGCTCTGGGGCCAACGTCCTGACTTTC. Translating it yields CASSGRGGSGANVLTF.

V and J are TRBV5-8 and TRBJ2-7; D ambiguous. Trimming took off 10 bases at V and 2 bases at J, with 4 bases between the two ends. The CDR3 is 9 amino acids. Germline V CDR1 and CDR2: SGHTS, YDEGEE. The CDR3, as DNA: TGTGCCCCCCCCTACGAGCAGTACGTC. Protein: CAPPYEQYV.

The chain has TRBV6-1 and TRBJ1-2; unclear D gene. Per germline, CDR1 MNHNS and CDR2 SASEGT. There are 12 residues in the CDR3. Trimming took 2 bases from V and 4 from J, leaving 5 bases between them. CDR3 amino acids: CASSELLYGYTF. As DNA, the CDR3 is TGTGCCAGCAGTGAACTGCTCTATGGCTACACCTTC.

The chain employs TRBV7-8 and TRBJ2-3, with 12 positions matching TRBD2. Per germline, CDR1 SGHVS and CDR2 FQNEAQ. V was clipped by 5 bases and J by 5 bases; unmatched bases: 14. CDR3 size: 18 residues. For the CDR3, the DNA is TGTGCCAGCAGCGACCCTACTGGACTAGCGGGGAGAAGAGATACGCAGTATTTT. Translating it yields CASSDPTGLAGRRDTQYF.

The chain is built from TRBV12-5 and TRBJ2-1, with D hard to call. The CDR3 contains 12 residues. Germline V gene sequence: CDR1 LGHNT, CDR2 FRNRAP. V lost 6 bases, J lost 5 bases, and 8 bases lay in between. In DNA, the CDR3 is TGTGCTAGTGGCCCCAGTGACAATGAGCAGTTCTTC. Amino acid sequence: CASGPSDNEQFF.

The V call is TRBV10-1, the J call TRBJ1-1, with no clear D. The CDR3 is 13 amino acids. Trimming removed 4 bases from V and 0 bases from J, with 6 bases in between. Germline CDR1 reads WNHNN; CDR2 reads SYGVQD (reference sequence). The CDR3 DNA follows: TGCGCCAGCAGTGCCAGCGTGAACACTGAAGCTTTCTTT. Its protein product is CASSASVNTEAFF.

The chain has TRBV2 and TRBJ1-2; D uncertain. CDR3 length: 11 amino acids. Germline V gene data show CDR1 as SNHLY and CDR2 as FYNNEI. The germline V and J ends were trimmed by 8 bases and 3 bases, with 7 bases remaining between them. In DNA, the CDR3 is TGTGCCAGCGGCCGGGACTATGGCTACACCTTC. This sequence encodes CASGRDYGYTF. The full variable domain, its missing parts supplied by reference TRBV2 and TRBJ1-2, is EPEVTQTPSHQVTQMGQEVILRCVPISNHLYFYWYRQILGQKVEFLVSFYNNEISEKSEIFDDQFSVERPDGSNFTLKIRSTKLEDSAMYFCASGRDYGYTFGSGTRLTVV.

This rearrangement joins TRBV29-1 to TRBJ2-5; 7 bases fit TRBD1. V dropped 6 bases and J dropped 5; count of bases not matched to a gene: 18. The CDR3 covers 16 residues. The germline CDR1 and CDR2 sequences are SQVTM and ANQGSEA. Written as DNA, the CDR3 is TGCAGCGTCACACTTGCCGGGACAGCGTCGTTCGAGACCCAGTACTTC. Translation gives CSVTLAGTASFETQYF. Full variable domain (remainder filled in from reference TRBV29-1 and TRBJ2-5): SAVISQKPSRDICQRGTSLTIQCQVDSQVTMMFWYRQQPGQSLTLIATANQGSEATYESGFVIDKFPISRPNLTFSTLTVSNMSPEDSSIYLCSVTLAGTASFETQYFGPGTRLLVL.

This clone was observed a single time. The chain carries TRBV11-2 and TRBJ2-3; no firm D call. The CDR3 contains 16 residues. Germline V gives CDR1 SGHAT, CDR2 FQNNGV. V lost 4 bases and J 0 bases, leaving 14 bases between the germline ends. The CDR3, as DNA: TGTGCCAGCAGCTCTTTCCGGGCCGCTAGCACAGATACGCAGTATTTT. It yields the protein CASSSFRAASTDTQYF.